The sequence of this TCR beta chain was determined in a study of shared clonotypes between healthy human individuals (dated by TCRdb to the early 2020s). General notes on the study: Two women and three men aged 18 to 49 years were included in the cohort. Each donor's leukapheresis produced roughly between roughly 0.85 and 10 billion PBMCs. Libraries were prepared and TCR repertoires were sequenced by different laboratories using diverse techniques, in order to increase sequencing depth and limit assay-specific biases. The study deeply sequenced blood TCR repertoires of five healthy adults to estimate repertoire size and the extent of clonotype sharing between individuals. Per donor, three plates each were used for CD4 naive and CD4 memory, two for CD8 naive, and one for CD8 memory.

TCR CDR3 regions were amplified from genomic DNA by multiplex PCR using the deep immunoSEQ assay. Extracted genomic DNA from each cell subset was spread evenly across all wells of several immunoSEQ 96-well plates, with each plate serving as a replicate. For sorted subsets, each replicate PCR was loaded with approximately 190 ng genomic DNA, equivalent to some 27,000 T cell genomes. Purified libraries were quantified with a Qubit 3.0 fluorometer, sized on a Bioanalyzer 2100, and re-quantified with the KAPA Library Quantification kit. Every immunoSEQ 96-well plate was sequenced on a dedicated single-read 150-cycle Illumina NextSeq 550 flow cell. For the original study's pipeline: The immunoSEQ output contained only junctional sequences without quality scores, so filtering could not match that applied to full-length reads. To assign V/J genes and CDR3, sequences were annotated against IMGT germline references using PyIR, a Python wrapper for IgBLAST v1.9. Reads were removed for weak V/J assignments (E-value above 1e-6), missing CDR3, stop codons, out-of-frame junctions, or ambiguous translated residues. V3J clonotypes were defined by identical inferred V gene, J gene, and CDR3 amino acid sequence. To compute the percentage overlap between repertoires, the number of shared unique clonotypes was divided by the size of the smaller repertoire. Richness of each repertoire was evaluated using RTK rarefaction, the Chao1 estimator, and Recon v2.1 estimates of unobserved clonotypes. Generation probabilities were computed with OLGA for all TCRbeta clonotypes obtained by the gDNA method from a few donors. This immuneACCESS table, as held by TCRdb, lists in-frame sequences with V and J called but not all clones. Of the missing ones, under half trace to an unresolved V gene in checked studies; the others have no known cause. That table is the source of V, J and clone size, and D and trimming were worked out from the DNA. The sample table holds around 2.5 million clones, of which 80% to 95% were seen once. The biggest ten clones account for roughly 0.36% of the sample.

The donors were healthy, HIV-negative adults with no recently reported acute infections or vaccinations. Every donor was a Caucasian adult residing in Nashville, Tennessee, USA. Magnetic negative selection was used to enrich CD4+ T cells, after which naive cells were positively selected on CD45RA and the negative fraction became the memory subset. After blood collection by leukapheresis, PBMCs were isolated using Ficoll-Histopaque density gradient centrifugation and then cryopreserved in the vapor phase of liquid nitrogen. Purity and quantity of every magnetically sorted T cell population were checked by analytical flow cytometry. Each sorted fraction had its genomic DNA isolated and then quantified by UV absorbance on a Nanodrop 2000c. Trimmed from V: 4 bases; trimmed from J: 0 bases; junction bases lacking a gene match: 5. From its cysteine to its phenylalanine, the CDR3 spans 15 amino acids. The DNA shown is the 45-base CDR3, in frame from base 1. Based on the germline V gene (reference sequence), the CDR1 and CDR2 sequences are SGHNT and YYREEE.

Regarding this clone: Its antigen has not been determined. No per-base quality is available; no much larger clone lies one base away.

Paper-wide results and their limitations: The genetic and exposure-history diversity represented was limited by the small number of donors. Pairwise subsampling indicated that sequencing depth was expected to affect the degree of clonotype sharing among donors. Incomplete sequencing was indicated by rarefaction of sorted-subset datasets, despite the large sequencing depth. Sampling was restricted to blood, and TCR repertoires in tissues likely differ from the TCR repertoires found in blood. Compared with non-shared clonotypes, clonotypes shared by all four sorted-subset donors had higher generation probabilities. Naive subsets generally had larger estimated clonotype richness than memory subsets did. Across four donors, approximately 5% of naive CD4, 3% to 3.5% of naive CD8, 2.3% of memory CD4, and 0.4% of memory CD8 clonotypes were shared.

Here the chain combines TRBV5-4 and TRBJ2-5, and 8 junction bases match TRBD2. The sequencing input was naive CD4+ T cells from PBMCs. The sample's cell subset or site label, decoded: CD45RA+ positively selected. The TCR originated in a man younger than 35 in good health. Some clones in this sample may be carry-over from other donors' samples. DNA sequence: TGTGCCAGCAGCCTTGGGACTAGGTACCAAGAGACCCAGTACTTC. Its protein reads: CASSLGTRYQETQYF.